A selection of T cell receptor beta chains follows, all from one sample in a study of T cells after yellow fever vaccination. TCRdb ran MiXCR on the 5' RACE reads and lists one entry per CDR3 protein. The table has hundreds of thousands of distinct CDR3 sequences, 8.5% to 10% seen once; the top ten hold about 3%. The sample consisted of CD4+ T cells sorted from PBMCs, taken 5 days after the yellow fever booster vaccination. All receptors come from a man younger than 35 who received the YFV17D yellow fever vaccine. CDR3s include the opening cysteine and the closing phenylalanine or tryptophan. Clone size appears in some rows only: once, few, many, or a class for an expanded clone.

-	TRBV29-1	CSVARGNYGYTF
-	TRBV10-1	CASSERGGGEQFF
-	TRBV3-1	CASISRSGTSYNEQFF
-	TRBV5-1	CASSTTELYEQYF
many	TRBV20-1	CSASLPGVRGETQYF
-	TRBV27	CASSLTRGRYEQYF
few	TRBV5-1	CASRPGPSISTDTQYF
-	TRBV6-1	CASSENQGSRTFF
-	TRBV20-1	CSASPRTANTGELFF
few	TRBV11-2	CASSPRRASGGYTDTQYF
few	TRBV4-1	CASSQVLGMGGDTQYF
few	TRBV10-3	CAISPQENTEAFF
many	TRBV11-2	CASSLRSGGLQETQYF
-	TRBV6-5	CASRSQGVVTGELFF
-	TRBV20-1	CSALEGNGELFF
many	TRBV6-6	CASQWDYTEAFF
-	TRBV3-1	CASSQPAGETQYF
-	TRBV5-4	CASSLLAGAPGDTQYF
many	TRBV4-2	CASSQLATDTQYF
few	TRBV20-1	CSAKPGTSGYEQYF
-	TRBV12-3/TRBV12-4	CASRTGVRPQHF
-	TRBV5-1	CASSLVQGAVNEQFF
few	TRBV20-1	CSADGTSGSHEQFF
-	TRBV9	CASSPGIIPGQNNGYTF
few	TRBV6-2/TRBV6-3	CASSSTYTIYF
-	TRBV5-1	CASSLWLPYNSPLHF
few	TRBV20-1	CSARPPPGPSYGYTF
-	TRBV6-2/TRBV6-3	CASSQRTYGYTF
few	TRBV6-6	CASRRQAQETQYF
-	TRBV9	CASSVGSLQETQYF
few	TRBV5-4	CASSLVAVSYNEQFF
-	TRBV28	CASSRGVAGEETQYF
-	TRBV28	CASSLLRGSGNTIYF
-	TRBV10-3	CAISKMAGGLNEQFF
few	TRBV29-1	CSVGLGSEQFF
-	TRBV19	CASSSLGGQGAQDEQFF
-	TRBV5-1	CASSLGWDRGYEQYF
many	TRBV11-2	CASSPDWNTEAFF
many	TRBV5-1	CASSGLTGGYEQYF
few	TRBV6-5	CASSYLRTGAPLHF
few	TRBV15	CATSRDGVAGIPNTQYF